This T cell receptor beta chain was observed in a study of Graves' ophthalmopathy and Graves' hyperthyroidism. Study outcomes and limitations: The model flagged ophthalmopathy progression at roughly 64% sensitivity and 72% to 80% specificity.

As diagnostic evidence, clinical symptoms, serum thyroxine, TRAb, thyroid ultrasound and orbital computed tomography were relied upon. Amplified material comprised TCR beta CDR3 regions derived from RNA transcripts. First-round RT-PCR used HTBI primers; second-round multiplex PCR followed. TCRdb passed the multiplex PCR reads through MiXCR, listing each CDR3 protein once. The data show 500,000 to 600,000 distinct CDR3 sequences, with about two fifths seen just once and about 4.2% held by the top ten. This clonotype was seen once. What it binds is unknown. This may be a read error, as it is one base from a much larger clone. Germline V lookup: CDR1 ENHRY, CDR2 SYGVKD. CDR3 size: 15 residues.

Sequenced sample: peripheral blood or thyroid tissue (not recorded which). The J gene is TRBJ1-5, the V gene TRBV10-3; D unclear. The TCR sequence derives from an adult man with Graves' hyperthyroidism. The chain's CDR3 is CAISESSGLGQSQHF. In nucleotides, the CDR3 is TGTGCCATCAGTGAGTCGTCAGGATTGGGTCAGTCCCAGCATTTT.